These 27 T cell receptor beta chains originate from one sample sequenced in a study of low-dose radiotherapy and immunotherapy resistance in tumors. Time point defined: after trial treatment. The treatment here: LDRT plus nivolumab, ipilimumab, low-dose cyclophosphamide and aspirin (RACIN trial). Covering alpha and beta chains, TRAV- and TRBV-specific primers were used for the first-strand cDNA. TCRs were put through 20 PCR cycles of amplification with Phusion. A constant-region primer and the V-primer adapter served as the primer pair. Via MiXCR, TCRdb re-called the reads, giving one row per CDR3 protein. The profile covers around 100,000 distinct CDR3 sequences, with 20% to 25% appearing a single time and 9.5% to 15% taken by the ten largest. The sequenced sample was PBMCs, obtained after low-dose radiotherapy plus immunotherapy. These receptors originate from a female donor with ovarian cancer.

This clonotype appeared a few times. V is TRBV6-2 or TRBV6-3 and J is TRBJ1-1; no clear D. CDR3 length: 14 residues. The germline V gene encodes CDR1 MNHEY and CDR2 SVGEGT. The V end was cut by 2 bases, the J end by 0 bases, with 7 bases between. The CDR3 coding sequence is TGTGCCAGCAGTTACCCAGCTATGAACACTGAAGCTTTCTTT. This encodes CASSYPAMNTEAFF.

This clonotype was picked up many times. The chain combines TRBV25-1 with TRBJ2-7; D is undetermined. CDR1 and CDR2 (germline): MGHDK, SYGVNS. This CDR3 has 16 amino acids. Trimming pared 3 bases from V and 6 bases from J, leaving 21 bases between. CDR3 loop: CASSEIRSLGRTEQYF. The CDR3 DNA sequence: TGTGCCAGCAGTGAGATCCGGAGCCTCGGACGGACCGAGCAGTACTTC.

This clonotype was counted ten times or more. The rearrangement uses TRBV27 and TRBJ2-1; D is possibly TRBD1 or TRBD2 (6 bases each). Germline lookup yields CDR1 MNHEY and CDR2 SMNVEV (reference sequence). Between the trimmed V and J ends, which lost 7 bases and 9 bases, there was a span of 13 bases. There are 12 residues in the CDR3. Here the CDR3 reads CASNRGAGEQFF. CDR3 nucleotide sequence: TGTGCCAGCAATAGGGGGGCGGGTGAGCAGTTCTTC.

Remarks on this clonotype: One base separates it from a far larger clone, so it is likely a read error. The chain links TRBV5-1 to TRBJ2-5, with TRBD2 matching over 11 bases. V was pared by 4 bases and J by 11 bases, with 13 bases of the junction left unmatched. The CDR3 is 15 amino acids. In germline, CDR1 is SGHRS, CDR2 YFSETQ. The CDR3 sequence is CASSLSGGEYNEQYF. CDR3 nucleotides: TGCGCCAGCAGCCTTAGCGGGGGGGAGTACAATGAGCAGTACTTC.

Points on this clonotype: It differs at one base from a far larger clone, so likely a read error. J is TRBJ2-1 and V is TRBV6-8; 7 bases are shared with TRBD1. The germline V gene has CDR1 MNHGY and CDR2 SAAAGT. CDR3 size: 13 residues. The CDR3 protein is CATGGLSDNVQFF. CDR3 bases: TGTGCCACAGGGGGTCTGTCTGACAATGTGCAGTTCTTC.

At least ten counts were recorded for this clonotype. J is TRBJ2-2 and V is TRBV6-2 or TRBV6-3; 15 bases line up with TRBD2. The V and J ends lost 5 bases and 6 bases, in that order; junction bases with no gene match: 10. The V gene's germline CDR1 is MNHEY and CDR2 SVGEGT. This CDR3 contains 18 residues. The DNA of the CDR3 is TGTGCCAGCAGTCCGCGGACTAGCGGGGGGGCTTTCGCCGGGGAGCTGTTTTTT. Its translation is CASSPRTSGGAFAGELFF.

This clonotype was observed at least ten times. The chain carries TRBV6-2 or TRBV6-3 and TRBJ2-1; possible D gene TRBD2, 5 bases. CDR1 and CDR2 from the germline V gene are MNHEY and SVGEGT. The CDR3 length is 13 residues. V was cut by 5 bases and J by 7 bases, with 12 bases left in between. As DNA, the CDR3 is TGTGCCAGCAGTGACCGGACTGGTAATGAGCAGTTCTTC. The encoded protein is CASSDRTGNEQFF.

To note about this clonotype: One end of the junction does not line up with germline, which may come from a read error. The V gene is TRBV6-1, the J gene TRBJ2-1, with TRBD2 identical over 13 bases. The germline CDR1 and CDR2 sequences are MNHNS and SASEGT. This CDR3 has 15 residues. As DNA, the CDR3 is TGTGCCATCAGTGGTGGGACTAGCGGGGTCGATGAGCAGTTCTTC. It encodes CAISGGTSGVDEQFF.

The CDR3 reads CASSWTGSSTDTQYF. In DNA, the CDR3 is TGCGCCAGCAGCTGGACAGGGTCGAGTACAGATACGCAGTATTTT. This chain joins TRBV5-1 and TRBJ2-3; 8 nucleotides agree with TRBD1. There are 15 residues in the CDR3. Unmatched junction bases numbered 6, after V lost 3 bases and J lost 3 bases. Germline V gene sequence: CDR1 SGHRS, CDR2 YFSETQ.

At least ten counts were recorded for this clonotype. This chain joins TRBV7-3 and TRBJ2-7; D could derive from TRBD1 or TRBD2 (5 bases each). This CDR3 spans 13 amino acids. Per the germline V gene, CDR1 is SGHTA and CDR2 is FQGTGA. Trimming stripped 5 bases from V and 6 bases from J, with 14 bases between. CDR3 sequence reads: CASSPSGQGEQYF. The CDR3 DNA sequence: TGTGCCAGCAGCCCGTCGGGGCAGGGCGAGCAGTACTTC.

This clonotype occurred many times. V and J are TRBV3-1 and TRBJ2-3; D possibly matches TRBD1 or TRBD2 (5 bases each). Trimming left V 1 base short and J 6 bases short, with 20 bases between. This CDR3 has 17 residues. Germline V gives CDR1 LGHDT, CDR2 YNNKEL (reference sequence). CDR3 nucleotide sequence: TGTGCCAGCAGCCAAGGGCGGACAACCCTCGGGGTGGATACGCAGTATTTT. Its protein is CASSQGRTTLGVDTQYF.

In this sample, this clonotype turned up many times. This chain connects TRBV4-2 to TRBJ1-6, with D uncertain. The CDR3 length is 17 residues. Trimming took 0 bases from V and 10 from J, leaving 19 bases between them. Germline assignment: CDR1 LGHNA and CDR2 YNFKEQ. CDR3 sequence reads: CASSQEPGGTNFSPLHF. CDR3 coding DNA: TGTGCCAGCAGCCAAGAGCCGGGAGGAACAAACTTCTCACCCCTCCACTTT.

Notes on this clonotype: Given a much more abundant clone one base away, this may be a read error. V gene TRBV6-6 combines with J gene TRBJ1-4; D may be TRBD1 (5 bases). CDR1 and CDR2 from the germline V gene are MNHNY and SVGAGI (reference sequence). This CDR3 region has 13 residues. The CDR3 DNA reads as TGTGCCAGGAGTTACCGGCAGGGTGAAAAACTGTTTTTT. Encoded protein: CARSYRQGEKLFF.

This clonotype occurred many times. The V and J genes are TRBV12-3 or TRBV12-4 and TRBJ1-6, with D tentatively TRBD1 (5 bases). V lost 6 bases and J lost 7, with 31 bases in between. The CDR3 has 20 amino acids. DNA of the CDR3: TGTGCCAGCAGCTCTGGGGAGGTACAGGCACGTGGCCCGAGAAATTCACCCCTCCACTTT. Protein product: CASSSGEVQARGPRNSPLHF.

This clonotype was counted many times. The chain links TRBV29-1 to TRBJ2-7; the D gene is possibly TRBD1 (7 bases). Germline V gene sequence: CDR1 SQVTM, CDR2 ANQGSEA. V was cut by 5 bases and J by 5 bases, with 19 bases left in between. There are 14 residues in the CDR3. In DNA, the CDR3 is TGCAGCGTTCGGGACAGCGGGTTTTTCGACGAGCAGTACTTC. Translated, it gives CSVRDSGFFDEQYF.

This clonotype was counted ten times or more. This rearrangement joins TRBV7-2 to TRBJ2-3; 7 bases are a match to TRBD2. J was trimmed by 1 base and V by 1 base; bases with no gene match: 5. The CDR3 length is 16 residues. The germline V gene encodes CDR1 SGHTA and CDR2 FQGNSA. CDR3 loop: CASSLGGAGRTDTQYF. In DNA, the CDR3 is TGTGCCAGCAGCTTAGGGGGAGCGGGGCGCACAGATACGCAGTATTTT.

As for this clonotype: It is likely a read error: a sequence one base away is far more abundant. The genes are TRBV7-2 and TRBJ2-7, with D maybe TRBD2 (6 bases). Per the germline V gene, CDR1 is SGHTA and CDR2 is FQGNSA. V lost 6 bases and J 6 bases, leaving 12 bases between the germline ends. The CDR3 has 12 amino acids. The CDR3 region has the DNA TGTGCCAGCAGGGAGGGAACATGCGAGCAGTACTTC. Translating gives CASREGTCEQYF.

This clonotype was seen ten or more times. The CDR3 sequence: CASSLRPGLAGADYNEQFF. As DNA, the CDR3 is TGCGCCAGCAGCTTGCGTCCCGGACTAGCGGGGGCCGACTACAATGAGCAGTTCTTC. The gene calls are TRBV5-1 and TRBJ2-1; TRBD2 agrees at 13 bases. Unmatched junction bases numbered 10, after V lost 1 base and J lost 3 bases. The CDR3 runs to 19 residues. CDR1 and CDR2 from the germline V gene are SGHRS and YFSETQ.

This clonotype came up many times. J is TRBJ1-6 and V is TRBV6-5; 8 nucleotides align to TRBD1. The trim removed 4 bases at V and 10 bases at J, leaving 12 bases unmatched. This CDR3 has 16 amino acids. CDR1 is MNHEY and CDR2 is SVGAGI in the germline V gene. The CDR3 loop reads CASSSGQGGVGSPLHF. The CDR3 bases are TGTGCCAGCAGTTCCGGACAGGGAGGAGTAGGCTCACCCCTCCACTTT.

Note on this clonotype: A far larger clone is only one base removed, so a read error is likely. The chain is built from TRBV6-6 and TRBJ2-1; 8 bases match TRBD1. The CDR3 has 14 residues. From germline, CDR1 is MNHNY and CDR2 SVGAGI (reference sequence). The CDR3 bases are TGTGCCATCAGGCTCACAGGGGGGAGGAATGAGCGGTTCTTC. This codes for CAIRLTGGRNERFF.

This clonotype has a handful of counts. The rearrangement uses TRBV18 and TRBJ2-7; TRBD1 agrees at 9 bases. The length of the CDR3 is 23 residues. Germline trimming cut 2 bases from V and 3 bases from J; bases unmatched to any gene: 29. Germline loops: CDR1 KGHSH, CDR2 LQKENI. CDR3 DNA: TGTGCCAGCTCACCAAGTTTACAGGGGGCGCCATCCCCCAATTCGCGACCCCTCTACGAGCAGTACTTC. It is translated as CASSPSLQGAPSPNSRPLYEQYF.

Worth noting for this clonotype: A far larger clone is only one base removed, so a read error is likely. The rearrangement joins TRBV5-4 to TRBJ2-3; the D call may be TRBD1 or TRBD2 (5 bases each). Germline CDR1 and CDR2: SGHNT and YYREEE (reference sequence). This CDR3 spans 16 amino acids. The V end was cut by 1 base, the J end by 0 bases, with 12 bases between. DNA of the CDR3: TGTGCCAGCAGCTTGATCGGGACGGTTAGCACAGATACGCAGTATTTT. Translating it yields CASSLIGTVSTDTQYF.

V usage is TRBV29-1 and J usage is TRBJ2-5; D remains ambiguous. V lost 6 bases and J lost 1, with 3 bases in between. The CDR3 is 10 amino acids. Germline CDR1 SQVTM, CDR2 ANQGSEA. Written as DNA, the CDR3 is TGCAGCGTGACCCAAGAGACCCAGTACTTC. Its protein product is CSVTQETQYF.

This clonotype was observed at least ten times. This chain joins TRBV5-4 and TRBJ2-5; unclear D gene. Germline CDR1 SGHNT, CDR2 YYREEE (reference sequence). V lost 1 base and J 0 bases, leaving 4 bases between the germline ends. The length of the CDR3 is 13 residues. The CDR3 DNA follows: TGTGCCAGCAGCTTGCCCAACCAAGAGACCCAGTACTTC. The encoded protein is CASSLPNQETQYF.

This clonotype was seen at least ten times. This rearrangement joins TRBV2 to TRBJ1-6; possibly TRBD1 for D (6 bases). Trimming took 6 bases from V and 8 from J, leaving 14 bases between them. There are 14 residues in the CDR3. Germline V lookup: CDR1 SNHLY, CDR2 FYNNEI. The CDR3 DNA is TGTGCCAGCAGGAGGGGGGGATGGGATTCACCCCTCCACTTT. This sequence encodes CASRRGGWDSPLHF.

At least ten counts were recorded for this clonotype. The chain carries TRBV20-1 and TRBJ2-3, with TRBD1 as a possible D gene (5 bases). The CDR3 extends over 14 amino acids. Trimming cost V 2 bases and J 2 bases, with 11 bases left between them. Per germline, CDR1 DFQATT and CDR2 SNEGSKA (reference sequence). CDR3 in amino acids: CSARRQKVTDTQYF. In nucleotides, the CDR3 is TGCAGTGCTAGACGACAGAAGGTCACAGATACGCAGTATTTT.

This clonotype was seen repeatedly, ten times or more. The CDR3 spells CATSRGEGKNTGELFF. CDR3 nucleotide sequence: TGTGCCACCAGCAGAGGTGAAGGAAAGAACACCGGGGAGCTGTTTTTT. The chain employs TRBV15 and TRBJ2-2; no firm D call. The CDR3 is made up of 16 amino acids. Trimming removed 1 base from V and 1 base from J, with 10 bases in between. Germline lookup yields CDR1 LNHNV and CDR2 YYDKDF (reference sequence).